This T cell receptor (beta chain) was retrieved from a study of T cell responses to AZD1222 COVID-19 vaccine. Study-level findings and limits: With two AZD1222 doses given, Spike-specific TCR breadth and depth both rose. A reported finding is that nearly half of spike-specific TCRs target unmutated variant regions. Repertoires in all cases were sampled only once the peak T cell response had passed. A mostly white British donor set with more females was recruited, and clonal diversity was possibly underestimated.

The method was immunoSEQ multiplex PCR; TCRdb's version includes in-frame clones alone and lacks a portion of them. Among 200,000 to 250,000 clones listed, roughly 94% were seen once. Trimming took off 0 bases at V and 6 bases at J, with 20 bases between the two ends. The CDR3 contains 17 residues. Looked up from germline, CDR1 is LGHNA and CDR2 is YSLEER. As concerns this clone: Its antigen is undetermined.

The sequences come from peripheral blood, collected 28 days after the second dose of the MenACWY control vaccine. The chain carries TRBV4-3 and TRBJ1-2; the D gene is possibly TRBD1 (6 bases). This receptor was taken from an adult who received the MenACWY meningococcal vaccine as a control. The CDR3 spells CASSQDTSTAGADGYTF. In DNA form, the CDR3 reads TGCGCCAGCAGCCAAGATACCTCTACAGCGGGGGCGGATGGCTACACCTTC.